This T cell receptor beta chain is from a study of CD8+ T cells in alopecia areata. Overall study: The drug, tofacitinib, lasted 6 to 18 months, followed by 6 months off drug.

Reverse transcribed after extraction, RNA yielded cDNA as the sequencing template. Data came from immunoSEQ multiplex PCR; TCRdb stores just in-frame clones and leaves some out. The data show approximately 180,000 clones, roughly 63% seen once. Concerning this clone: This sample also contains other DNA sequences that code for the same CDR3.

Germline CDR1 is SGHRS and CDR2 is YFSETQ. The CDR3 loop spans 12 amino acids. V was shortened by 2 bases and J by 5 bases, with 7 bases between the two germline ends. The specimen was CD4+ T cells sorted from blood, collected at week 0. The chain uses TRBV5-1 and TRBJ2-5; D is possibly TRBD2 (5 bases). The clonotype was recovered from a human donor with alopecia areata. The CDR3 DNA sequence: TGCGCCAGCAGCTTCGGGGAGGAGACCCAGTACTTC. Translation: CASSFGEETQYF.